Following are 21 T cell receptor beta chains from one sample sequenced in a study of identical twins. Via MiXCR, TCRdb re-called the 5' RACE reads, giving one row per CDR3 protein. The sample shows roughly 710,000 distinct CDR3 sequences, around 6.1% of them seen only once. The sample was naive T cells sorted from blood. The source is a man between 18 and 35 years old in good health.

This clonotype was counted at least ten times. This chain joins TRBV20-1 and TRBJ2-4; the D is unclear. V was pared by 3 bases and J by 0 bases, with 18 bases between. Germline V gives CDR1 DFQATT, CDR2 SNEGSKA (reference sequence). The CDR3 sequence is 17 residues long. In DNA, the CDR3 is TGCAGTGCTAGTCTTTTTAGAGACGGGCTAGCCAAAAACATTCAGTACTTC. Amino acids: CSASLFRDGLAKNIQYF.

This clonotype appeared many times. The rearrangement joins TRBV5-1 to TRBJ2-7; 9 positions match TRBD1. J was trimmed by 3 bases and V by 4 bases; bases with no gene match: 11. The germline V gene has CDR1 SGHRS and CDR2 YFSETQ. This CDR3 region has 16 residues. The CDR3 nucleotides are TGCGCCAGCAGCGTAGCTGGGACAGGGAGGTTCTACGAGCAGTACGTC. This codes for CASSVAGTGRFYEQYV.

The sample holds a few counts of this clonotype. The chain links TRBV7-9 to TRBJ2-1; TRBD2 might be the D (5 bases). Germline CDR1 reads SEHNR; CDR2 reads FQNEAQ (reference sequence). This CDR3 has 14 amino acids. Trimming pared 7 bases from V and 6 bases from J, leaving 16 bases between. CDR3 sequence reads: CASTADSFRNEQFF. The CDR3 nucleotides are TGTGCCAGCACCGCGGACTCGTTTCGCAATGAGCAGTTCTTC. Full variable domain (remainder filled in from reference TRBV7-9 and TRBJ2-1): DTGVSQNPRHKITKRGQNVTFRCDPISEHNRLYWYRQTLGQGPEFLTYFQNEAQLEKSRLLSDRFSAERPKGSFSTLEIQRTEQGDSAMYLCASTADSFRNEQFFGPGTRLTVL.

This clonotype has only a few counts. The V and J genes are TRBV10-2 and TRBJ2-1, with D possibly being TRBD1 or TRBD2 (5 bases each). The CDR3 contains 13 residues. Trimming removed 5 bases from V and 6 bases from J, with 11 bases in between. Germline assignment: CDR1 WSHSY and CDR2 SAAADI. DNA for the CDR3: TGCGCCAGCAGTCAATTGGGACCCAATGAGCAGTTCTTC. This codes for CASSQLGPNEQFF.

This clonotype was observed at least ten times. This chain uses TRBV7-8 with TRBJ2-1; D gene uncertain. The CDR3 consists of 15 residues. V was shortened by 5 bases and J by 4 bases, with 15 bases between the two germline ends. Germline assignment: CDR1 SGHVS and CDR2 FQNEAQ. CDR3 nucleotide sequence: TGTGCCAGCAGCCTCGATGTCTCCCCGTACAATGAGCAGTTCTTC. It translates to CASSLDVSPYNEQFF.

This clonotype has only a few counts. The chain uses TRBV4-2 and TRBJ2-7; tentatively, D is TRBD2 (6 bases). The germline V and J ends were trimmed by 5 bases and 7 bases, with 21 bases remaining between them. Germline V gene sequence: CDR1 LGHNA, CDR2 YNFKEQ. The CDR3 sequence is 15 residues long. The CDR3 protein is CASSSRTTPEGEQYF. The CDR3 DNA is TGTGCCAGCAGCAGTCGGACTACTCCCGAAGGGGAGCAGTACTTC.

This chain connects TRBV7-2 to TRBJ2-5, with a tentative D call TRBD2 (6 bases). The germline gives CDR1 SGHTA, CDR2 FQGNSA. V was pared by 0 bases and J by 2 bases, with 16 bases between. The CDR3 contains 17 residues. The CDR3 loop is CASSLAVGRVGQETQYF. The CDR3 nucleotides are TGTGCCAGCAGCTTAGCCGTCGGGAGAGTGGGACAAGAGACCCAGTACTTC.

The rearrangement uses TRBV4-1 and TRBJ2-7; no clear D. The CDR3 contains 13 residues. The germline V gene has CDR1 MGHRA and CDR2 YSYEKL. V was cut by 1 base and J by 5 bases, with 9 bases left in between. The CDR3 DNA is TGCGCCAGCAGCCAAGCGCCCTGGGACGAGCAGTACGTC. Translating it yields CASSQAPWDEQYV.

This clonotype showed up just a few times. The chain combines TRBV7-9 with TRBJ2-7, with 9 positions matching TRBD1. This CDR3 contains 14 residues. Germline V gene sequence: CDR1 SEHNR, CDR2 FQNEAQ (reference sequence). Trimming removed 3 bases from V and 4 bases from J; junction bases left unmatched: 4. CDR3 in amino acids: CASSFLGQGYEQYV. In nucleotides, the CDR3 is TGTGCCAGCAGCTTTTTGGGACAGGGTTACGAGCAGTACGTC.

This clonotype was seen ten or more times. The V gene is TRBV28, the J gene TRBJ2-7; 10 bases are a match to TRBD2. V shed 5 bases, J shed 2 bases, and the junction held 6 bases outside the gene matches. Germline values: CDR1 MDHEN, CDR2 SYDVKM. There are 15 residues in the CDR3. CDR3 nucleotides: TGTGCCAGCAGTATAAACGGACTAGCGGCCTACGAGCAGTACTTC. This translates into CASSINGLAAYEQYF. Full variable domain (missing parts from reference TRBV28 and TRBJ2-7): DVKVTQSSRYLVKRTGEKVFLECVQDMDHENMFWYRQDPGLGLRLIYFSYDVKMKEKGDIPEGYSVSREKKERFSLILESASTNQTSMYLCASSINGLAAYEQYFGPGTRLTVT.

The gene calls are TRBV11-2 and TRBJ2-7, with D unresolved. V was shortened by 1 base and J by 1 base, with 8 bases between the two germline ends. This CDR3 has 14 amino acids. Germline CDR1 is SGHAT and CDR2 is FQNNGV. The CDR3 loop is CASSLVTVSYEQYF. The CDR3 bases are TGTGCCAGCAGCTTAGTGACGGTGTCCTACGAGCAGTACTTC.

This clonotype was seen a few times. Here the CDR3 DNA reads TGCAGCGTGGCCTGGGACAGGGTGGAGGATACGCAGTATTTT. This gives the protein CSVAWDRVEDTQYF. The chain combines TRBV29-1 with TRBJ2-3; 9 positions agree with TRBD1. Germline V CDR1 and CDR2: SQVTM, ANQGSEA. The CDR3 is made up of 14 amino acids. The trim removed 6 bases at V and 6 bases at J, leaving 10 bases unmatched.

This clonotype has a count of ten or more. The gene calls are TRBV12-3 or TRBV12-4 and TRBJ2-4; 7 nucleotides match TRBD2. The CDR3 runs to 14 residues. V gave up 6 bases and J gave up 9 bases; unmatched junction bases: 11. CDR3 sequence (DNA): TGTGCCAGCAGCCTCAGGGAGGGCGGAGGCATTCAGTACTTC. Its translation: CASSLREGGGIQYF.

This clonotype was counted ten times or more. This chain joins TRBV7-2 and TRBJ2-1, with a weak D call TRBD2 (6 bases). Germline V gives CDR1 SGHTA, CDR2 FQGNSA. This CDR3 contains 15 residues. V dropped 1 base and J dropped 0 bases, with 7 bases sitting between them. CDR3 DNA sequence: TGTGCCAGCAGCTTAGAGACTAGCTCCTACAATGAGCAGTTCTTC. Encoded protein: CASSLETSSYNEQFF.

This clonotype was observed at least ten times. The CDR3 region is CASLHRPSSGNTIYF. Here the CDR3 DNA reads TGTGCCAGCCTGCACCGGCCGAGCTCTGGAAACACCATATATTTT. The rearrangement uses TRBV6-1 and TRBJ1-3, with D unresolved. The V and J ends lost 8 bases and 0 bases respectively, with 14 bases between them. Germline assignment: CDR1 MNHNS and CDR2 SASEGT. CDR3 length equals 15 residues.

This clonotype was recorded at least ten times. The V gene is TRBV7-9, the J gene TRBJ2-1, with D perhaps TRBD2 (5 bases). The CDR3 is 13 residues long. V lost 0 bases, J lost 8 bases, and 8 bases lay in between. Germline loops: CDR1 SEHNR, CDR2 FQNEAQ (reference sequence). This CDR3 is CASSLAGSDEQFF. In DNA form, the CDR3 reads TGTGCCAGCAGCTTAGCTGGTAGCGATGAGCAGTTCTTC.

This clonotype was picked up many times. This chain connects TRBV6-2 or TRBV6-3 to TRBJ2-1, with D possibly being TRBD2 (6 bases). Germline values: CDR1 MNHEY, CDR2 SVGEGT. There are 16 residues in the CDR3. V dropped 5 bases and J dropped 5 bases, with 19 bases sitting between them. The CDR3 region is CASSPSRLVVNNEQFF. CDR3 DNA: TGTGCCAGCAGTCCATCGCGACTAGTCGTAAACAATGAGCAGTTCTTC.

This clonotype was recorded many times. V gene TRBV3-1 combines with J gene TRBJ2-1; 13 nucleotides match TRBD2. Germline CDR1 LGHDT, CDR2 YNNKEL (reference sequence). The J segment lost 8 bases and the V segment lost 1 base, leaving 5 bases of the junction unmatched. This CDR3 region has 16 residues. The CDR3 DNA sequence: TGTGCCAGCAGCCAAGGGACTAGCGGGAGCGTCTATGAGCAGTTCTTC. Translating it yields CASSQGTSGSVYEQFF.

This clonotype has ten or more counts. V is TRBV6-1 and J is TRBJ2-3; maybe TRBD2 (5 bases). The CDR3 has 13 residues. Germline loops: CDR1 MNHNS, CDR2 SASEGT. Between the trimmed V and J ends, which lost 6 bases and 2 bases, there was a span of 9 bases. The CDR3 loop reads CASRLETTDTQYF. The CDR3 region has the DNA TGTGCCAGCAGACTAGAGACCACAGATACGCAGTATTTT.

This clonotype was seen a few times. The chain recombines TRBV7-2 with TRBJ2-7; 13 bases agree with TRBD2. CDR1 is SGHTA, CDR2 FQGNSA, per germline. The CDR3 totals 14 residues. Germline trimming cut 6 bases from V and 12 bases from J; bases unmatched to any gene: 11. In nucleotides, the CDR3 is TGTGCCAGCAGTCCTGGGACTAGCGGGACGCCCCGGTACTTC. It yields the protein CASSPGTSGTPRYF. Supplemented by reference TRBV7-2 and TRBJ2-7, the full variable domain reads GAGVSQSPSNKVTEKGKDVELRCDPISGHTALYWYRQSLGQGLEFLIYFQGNSAPDKSGLPSDRFSAERTGGSVSTLTIQRTQQEDSAVYLCASSPGTSGTPRYFGPGTRLTVT.

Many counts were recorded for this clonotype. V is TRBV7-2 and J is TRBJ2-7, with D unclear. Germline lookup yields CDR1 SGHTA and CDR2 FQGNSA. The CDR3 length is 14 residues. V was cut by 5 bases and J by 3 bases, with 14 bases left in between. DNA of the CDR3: TGTGCCAGCAGCACCTCCGGACGCAGCTACGAGCAGTACTTC. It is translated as CASSTSGRSYEQYF. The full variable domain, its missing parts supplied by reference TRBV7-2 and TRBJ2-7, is GAGVSQSPSNKVTEKGKDVELRCDPISGHTALYWYRQSLGQGLEFLIYFQGNSAPDKSGLPSDRFSAERTGGSVSTLTIQRTQQEDSAVYLCASSTSGRSYEQYFGPGTRLTVT.